The clone carrying this T cell receptor beta chain was detected a few times. Its antigen is not known. CDR1 SGHVS and CDR2 FNYEAQ come from the germline V gene. V dropped 3 bases and J dropped 5; count of bases not matched to a gene: 5. The CDR3 covers 15 residues. This specimen belongs to a study of human T cells and chemical hapten exposure. Study at large: For the approximately 23-week duration of the study, patients were given weekly doses of diphenylcyclopropenone on the scalp. Study-wide points: Controls had significantly fewer large CDR3 similarity clusters than were formed by expanded TCRs.

Time point indicated: patch test 1, 2 weeks after DPC sensitization. The treatment here: therapeutic diphenylcyclopropenone sensitization with weekly scalp DPC. The template was total RNA from unfractionated whole blood. Via MiXCR, TCRdb re-called the RACE reads, giving one row per CDR3 protein. The table shows roughly 74,000 distinct CDR3 sequences, with about 32% occurring only once. The clonotype comes from a man aged 35-49 years with alopecia areata. Some clones in this sample may be carry-over from other donors' samples. This chain links TRBV7-6 with TRBJ1-4; 8 bases are shared with TRBD1. The sequencing here drew on whole blood, taken in connection with sensitization to the hapten diphenylcyclopropenone (DPC). As DNA, the CDR3 is TGTGCCAGCAGCTTGCGGACAGGGCCGAATGAAAAACTGTTTTTT. Protein sequence: CASSLRTGPNEKLFF.